The clone carrying this TCR beta chain was seen a handful of times. The target antigen is unknown. The data were taken from a study of cytomegalovirus exposure and HLA in healthy donors. Study-wide results and limits: Across all donors, roughly uniform sequencing depth was an assumption of the presence/absence analyses. CMV serostatus was the sole immune exposure data available. Most of the CMV-associated TCR beta chains (in a later analysis) appeared to be HLA-restricted.

With 60 Vbeta and 13 Jbeta primers, the PCR was carried out. The method was immunoSEQ multiplex PCR; TCRdb's version includes in-frame clones alone and lacks a portion of them. The top ten clones hold more than 1.5% of a sample with over 100,000 clones, approximately 65% of them seen once. Sequencing input: PBMCs. The sequence derives from a man younger than 35 in good health and CMV-seronegative.

Here the CDR3 reads CASRERGAGSNTGELFF. CDR3 DNA sequence: TGCGCCAGCAGGGAGAGGGGAGCGGGATCGAACACCGGGGAGCTGTTTTTT. The gene calls are TRBV10-2 and TRBJ2-2, with 7 bases matching TRBD2. Germline-derived CDR1 and CDR2 are WSHSY and SAAADI. The CDR3 sequence is 17 residues long. J gave up 0 bases and V 6 bases, and 10 bases lay outside the gene matches.